Sequencing of this T cell receptor (beta chain) was carried out in a study of blood T cells in healthy people across ages. Primed by a sample-barcoded 5' primer and a J-beta primer mix, a second PCR proceeded for roughly 7 to 12 cycles. TCRdb ran MiXCR on the 5' RACE reads and lists one entry per CDR3 protein. The sample records roughly 790,000 distinct CDR3 sequences, around 40% being singletons. Whole-study results and caveats: Higher diversity and more naive CD4+ cells were features of long-lived donors, compared to aged donors.

Germline V gene data show CDR1 as DFQATT and CDR2 as SNEGSKA (reference sequence). The CDR3 totals 14 residues. With V trimmed by 4 bases and J by 5 bases, 9 bases remained unmatched. A note on this clonotype: No antigen is known for it.

The origin of this receptor is a woman aged 55 to 70 in good health. Material for sequencing was blood. V gene TRBV20-1 combines with J gene TRBJ2-5; 8 bases are shared with TRBD1. CDR3 nucleotides: TGCAGTGCTATAACAGGGGGAGGAGACGAGACCCAGTACTTC. Its translation is CSAITGGGDETQYF.